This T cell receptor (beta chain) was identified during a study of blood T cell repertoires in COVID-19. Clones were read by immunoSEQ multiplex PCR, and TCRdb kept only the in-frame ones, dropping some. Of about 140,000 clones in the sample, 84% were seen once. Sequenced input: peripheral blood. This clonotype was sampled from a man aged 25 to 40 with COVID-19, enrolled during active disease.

The CDR3 region is CASSWGSLADTQYF. The CDR3 DNA reads TGTGCCAGCAGTTGGGGCAGTTTGGCTGATACGCAGTATTTT. The chain employs TRBV28 and TRBJ2-3, with D maybe TRBD1 (5 bases). CDR1 MDHEN and CDR2 SYDVKM come from the germline V gene. The CDR3 has 14 residues. V lost 4 bases, J lost 6 bases, and 14 bases lay in between.